A single sample is the source of the 21 T cell receptor beta chains below, sequenced in a study of T-cell memory formation after mild COVID-19. TCRdb re-called the 5' RACE reads with MiXCR, one entry per CDR3 protein. The data hold more than 450,000 distinct CDR3 sequences, with roughly 18% observed a single time. The specimen sequenced was PBMCs or a T cell subset sorted from them (not recorded which). These receptors were taken from an adult woman who had mild COVID-19 (a few samples of this study predate the infection). Cell type and time point are not known.

This clonotype was recorded at least ten times. The genes are TRBV7-9 and TRBJ2-5; D gene ambiguous. This CDR3 has 13 amino acids. Germline-derived CDR1 and CDR2 are SEHNR and FQNEAQ (reference sequence). V was pared by 2 bases and J by 5 bases, with 9 bases between. Here the CDR3 reads CASSLLAGETQYF. The CDR3 nucleotides read TGTGCCAGCAGCTTACTGGCTGGCGAGACCCAGTACTTC.

J is TRBJ2-7 and V is TRBV15; 7 nucleotides agree with TRBD2. CDR3 length: 13 residues. The J segment lost 4 bases and the V segment lost 0 bases, leaving 0 bases of the junction unmatched. CDR1 and CDR2 from the germline V gene are LNHNV and YYDKDF (reference sequence). The CDR3 spells CATSRELAYEQYF. Here the CDR3 DNA reads TGTGCCACCAGCAGAGAACTAGCGTACGAGCAGTACTTC.

This clonotype appeared a few times. The chain is built from TRBV12-3 or TRBV12-4 and TRBJ2-3; a weak D match, TRBD1 (5 bases). The CDR3 contains 16 residues. V gave up 5 bases and J gave up 4 bases, with 19 bases separating them. The CDR3: CASSPPAGWLADTQYF. The CDR3 nucleotides are TGTGCCAGCAGTCCCCCAGCAGGGTGGTTGGCAGATACGCAGTATTTT.

The chain employs TRBV29-1 and TRBJ2-1, with D possibly being TRBD1 (5 bases). Germline lookup yields CDR1 SQVTM and CDR2 ANQGSEA. V was trimmed by 5 bases and J by 12 bases, leaving 17 bases between them. This CDR3 has 12 amino acids. The CDR3 sequence is CSVYKAQGMQFF. The DNA of the CDR3 is TGCAGCGTTTATAAGGCTCAGGGCATGCAGTTCTTC.

This clonotype came up a few times. The V gene is TRBV5-1, the J gene TRBJ2-1, with 11 bases that match TRBD1. Germline lookup yields CDR1 SGHRS and CDR2 YFSETQ. V lost 2 bases to trimming and J lost 10 bases; unmatched junction nucleotides: 8. This CDR3 region has 15 residues. The CDR3 DNA is TGCGCCAGCAGCTTACTAGGACAGGGGGCGGGCGAGCAGTTCTTC. Translation: CASSLLGQGAGEQFF.

This clonotype appeared a few times. The chain joins TRBV7-9 to TRBJ2-7, with 8 positions matching TRBD1. The CDR3 is 16 amino acids. Germline CDR1 reads SEHNR; CDR2 reads FQNEAQ (reference sequence). After removal of 4 bases from V and 1 base from J, the junction contained 9 bases not matched to a gene. This CDR3 reads CASSSDLGTGSYEQYF. The CDR3 nucleotides read TGTGCCAGCAGCTCCGACCTAGGGACAGGTTCCTACGAGCAGTACTTC.

The gene calls are TRBV27 and TRBJ2-1; tentatively, D is TRBD2 (5 bases). Germline CDR1 reads MNHEY; CDR2 reads SMNVEV (reference sequence). The V and J ends lost 9 bases and 0 bases respectively, with 12 bases between them. The CDR3 is 14 residues long. CDR3 in amino acids: CASYGLHSYNEQFF. CDR3 nucleotide sequence: TGTGCCAGTTACGGACTCCACTCCTACAATGAGCAGTTCTTC.

This clonotype was picked up a small number of times. The chain couples TRBV3-1 to TRBJ2-7, with D possibly TRBD2 on 5 matching bases. The CDR3 extends over 15 amino acids. Trimming shortened V by 9 bases and J by 1 base, and 19 bases separated the two germline ends. From germline, CDR1 is LGHDT and CDR2 YNNKEL (reference sequence). The CDR3 is CASQQGSPGSYEQYF. DNA of the CDR3: TGTGCCAGTCAACAAGGGTCTCCGGGATCCTACGAGCAGTACTTC.

This clonotype was detected only a few times. The chain uses TRBV5-1 and TRBJ2-7; 7 bases map to TRBD2. Trimming removed 5 bases from V and 4 bases from J; junction bases left unmatched: 15. In germline, CDR1 is SGHRS, CDR2 YFSETQ. The CDR3 has 16 amino acids. CDR3 sequence: CASSPTGRGYFYEQYF. CDR3 nucleotide sequence: TGCGCCAGCAGTCCTACGGGGAGGGGATATTTTTACGAGCAGTACTTC.

V and J are TRBV7-2 and TRBJ2-7, with 8 bases identical to TRBD2. CDR3 length: 16 amino acids. The V and J ends lost 5 bases and 0 bases, in that order; junction bases with no gene match: 9. Looked up from germline, CDR1 is SGHTA and CDR2 is FQGNSA. CDR3 DNA: TGTGCCAGCAGCCTCCGGTTAAGCGGGAGCTCCTACGAGCAGTACTTC. This sequence encodes CASSLRLSGSSYEQYF. Variable domain in full (rest from reference TRBV7-2 and TRBJ2-7): GAGVSQSPSNKVTEKGKDVELRCDPISGHTALYWYRQSLGQGLEFLIYFQGNSAPDKSGLPSDRFSAERTGGSVSTLTIQRTQQEDSAVYLCASSLRLSGSSYEQYFGPGTRLTVT.

V gene TRBV20-1 combines with J gene TRBJ2-7, with TRBD2 identical over 8 bases. Germline CDR1 and CDR2: DFQATT and SNEGSKA (reference sequence). After removal of 3 bases from V and 1 base from J, the junction contained 8 bases not matched to a gene. The CDR3 spans 15 residues. CDR3 in DNA: TGCAGTGCTAGGGACAGCGGGAGAGGGTCCTACGAGCAGTACTTC. Translation: CSARDSGRGSYEQYF.

This clonotype was seen a handful of times. The chain is built from TRBV5-1 and TRBJ2-3; 7 bases agree with TRBD1. This CDR3 contains 14 residues. J gave up 3 bases and V 4 bases, and 5 bases lay outside the gene matches. Germline V gives CDR1 SGHRS, CDR2 YFSETQ. DNA of the CDR3: TGCGCCAGCAGCATGGGACAGCTAACAGATACGCAGTATTTT. This encodes CASSMGQLTDTQYF.

Many counts were recorded for this clonotype. This sequence joins TRBV4-1 and TRBJ2-2, with unresolved D. V gave up 1 base and J gave up 7 bases, with 7 bases separating them. CDR3 size: 13 residues. Germline V CDR1 and CDR2: MGHRA, YSYEKL. The CDR3 loop reads CASSQGGSGELFF. CDR3 bases: TGCGCCAGCAGCCAAGGAGGCAGCGGGGAGCTGTTTTTT.

This chain connects TRBV5-4 to TRBJ2-5; tentative D call: TRBD1 (6 bases). The CDR3 runs 17 residues. Germline CDR1 reads SGHNT; CDR2 reads YYREEE (reference sequence). V was clipped by 0 bases and J by 4 bases, with 19 bases between them. The CDR3 bases are TGTGCCAGCAGCTTGGGCGTGAGACAGGCCCTCGGAGAGACCCAGTACTTC. Translation: CASSLGVRQALGETQYF.

The chain uses TRBV30 and TRBJ2-7, with unresolved D. From germline, CDR1 is GTSNPN and CDR2 SVGIG (reference sequence). V lost 0 bases and J lost 12, with 15 bases in between. The CDR3 consists of 12 residues. CDR3: CAWSVILAEMYF. CDR3 sequence (DNA): TGTGCCTGGAGTGTCATCTTGGCAGAGATGTACTTC.

The V gene is TRBV18, the J gene TRBJ1-1, with a tentative D call TRBD1 (6 bases). The ends were cut back, 4 bases at V and 3 bases at J, with 30 bases in the middle. Per the germline V gene, CDR1 is KGHSH and CDR2 is LQKENI. This CDR3 is 20 amino acids long. The CDR3 DNA follows: TGTGCCAGCTCACACCTCCTGGACAAGGGGGGCCCCGTCCGGGACACTGAAGCTTTCTTT. Residues: CASSHLLDKGGPVRDTEAFF.

In its sample, this clonotype was seen a few times. V is TRBV5-6 and J is TRBJ2-7; TRBD2 aligns across 12 bases. V trimming: 3 bases; J trimming: 6 bases; junction bases outside the gene matches: 7. The germline gives CDR1 SGHDT, CDR2 YYEEEE. CDR3 size: 15 residues. DNA of the CDR3: TGTGCCAGCAGCTGGAGACTAGCGGGAGTAACCGAGCAGTACTTC. Translating it yields CASSWRLAGVTEQYF.

The rearrangement links TRBV9 to TRBJ1-6; D not resolved. This CDR3 region has 14 residues. The V and J ends lost 3 bases and 5 bases respectively, with 9 bases between them. Germline V gene lookup returns CDR1 SGDLS and CDR2 YYNGEE. DNA of the CDR3: TGTGCCAGCAGCGAGGACGGGGATAATTCACCCCTCCACTTT. It specifies CASSEDGDNSPLHF.

V and J are TRBV29-1 and TRBJ1-1; unclear D gene. Germline V lookup: CDR1 SQVTM, CDR2 ANQGSEA. The CDR3 has 13 amino acids. V lost 4 bases to trimming and J lost 4 bases, with 13 bases between them. The CDR3 sequence is CSVGEGGFTEAFF. The CDR3 coding sequence is TGCAGCGTTGGCGAGGGAGGGTTCACTGAAGCTTTCTTT.

This chain links TRBV12-3 or TRBV12-4 with TRBJ2-5; D possibly uses TRBD1 or TRBD2 (5 bases each). Trimming cost V 3 bases and J 6 bases, with 11 bases left between them. CDR3 length: 13 residues. CDR3 loop: CASSLGVGKTQYF. CDR3 nucleotides: TGTGCCAGCAGTTTGGGGGTCGGGAAGACCCAGTACTTC.

The CDR3 coding sequence is TGTGCCAGCTCACGGACAGGGGGAGAGAGTCAGCCCCAGCATTTT. It translates to CASSRTGGESQPQHF. The J gene is TRBJ1-5, the V gene TRBV18, with 10 bases aligning to TRBD1. Germline CDR1 and CDR2: KGHSH and LQKENI. The trim removed 4 bases at V and 6 bases at J, leaving 6 bases unmatched. There are 15 residues in the CDR3.